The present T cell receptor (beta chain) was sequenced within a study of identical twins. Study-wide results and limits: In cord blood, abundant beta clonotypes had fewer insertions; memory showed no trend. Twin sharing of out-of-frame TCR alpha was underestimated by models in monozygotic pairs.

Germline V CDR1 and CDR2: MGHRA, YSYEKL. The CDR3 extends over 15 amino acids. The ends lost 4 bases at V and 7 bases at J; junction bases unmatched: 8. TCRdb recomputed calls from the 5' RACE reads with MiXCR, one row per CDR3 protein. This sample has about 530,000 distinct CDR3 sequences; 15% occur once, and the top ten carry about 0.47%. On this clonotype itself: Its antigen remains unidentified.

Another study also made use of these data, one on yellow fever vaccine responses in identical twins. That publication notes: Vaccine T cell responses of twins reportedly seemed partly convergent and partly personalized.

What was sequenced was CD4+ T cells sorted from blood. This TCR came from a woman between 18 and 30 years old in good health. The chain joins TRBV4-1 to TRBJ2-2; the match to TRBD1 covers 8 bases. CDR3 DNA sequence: TGCGCCAGCAGCCCCCAGGGGGCCACGGGCGGGGAGCTGTTTTTT. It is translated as CASSPQGATGGELFF.